This TCR beta chain comes out of a study of blood T cell repertoires in COVID-19. For the study at large: The analysed material was cDNA or gDNA that came from T cells, B-cell-depleted T cells, or PBMCs.

Sequencing was performed with immunoSEQ multiplex PCR; in TCRdb, only in-frame clones are kept and a portion is missing. The sample carries around 180,000 clones, 75% to 90% recorded once. The CDR3 totals 15 residues. Germline V gene sequence: CDR1 SEHNR, CDR2 FQNEAQ (reference sequence). Trimming took 1 base from V and 2 from J, leaving 11 bases between them. The receptor's source is a human donor with active or convalescent COVID-19. The donor label of this sample is uncertain. Specimen: peripheral blood. The chain joins TRBV7-9 to TRBJ1-1, with D possibly matching TRBD1 (6 bases). Written as DNA, the CDR3 is TGTGCCAGCAGCTTAGGGACAGACCGAAACACTGAAGCTTTCTTT. Encoded protein: CASSLGTDRNTEAFF.